This record covers a single TCR beta chain. No antigen is known for it. The germline V gene has CDR1 SQVTM and CDR2 ANQGSEA. Trimming cost V 5 bases and J 7 bases, with 17 bases left between them. The CDR3 is made up of 13 amino acids. The entry originates in a study of T-cell memory formation after mild COVID-19. Study background: The two donors had largely donor-specific TCR clusters. Whole-study results and caveats: Some clones that responded turned up in pre-infection memory, which suggests that cross-reactive memory joined in.

One entry per CDR3 protein results from TCRdb running MiXCR on the 5' RACE reads. This repertoire shows approximately 570,000 distinct CDR3 sequences, roughly 18% found once; its top ten account for around 12%. The chain recombines TRBV29-1 with TRBJ2-5, with D perhaps TRBD1 (6 bases). This sequence was found in an adult woman who had mild COVID-19 (a few samples of this study predate the infection). Cell type and time point are not known. Sequenced material: PBMCs or a T cell subset sorted from them (not recorded which). The DNA of the CDR3 is TGCAGCGTTAGCCAGGGGATGGTTGGGACCCAGTACTTC. Amino acids: CSVSQGMVGTQYF.